This note documents a single TCR beta chain sequence. Its antigen remains unknown. Germline assignment: CDR1 SQVTM and CDR2 ANQGSEA. J was trimmed by 5 bases and V by 7 bases; bases with no gene match: 13. The CDR3 runs to 14 residues. TCRdb reprocessed the 5' RACE reads via MiXCR and lists one record per CDR3 protein. This table has over 250,000 distinct CDR3 sequences, roughly 4.3% appearing once. The source of the sample is a study of T cells after yellow fever vaccination. Study conclusions and caveats: Highly abundant clonotypes carried over from the bulk population could end up in FACS-sorted repertoires as contaminants. Secondary responses were weaker yet peaked faster, day 5 versus 15. At around 95% for CD4 and almost 90% for CD8, most primary-vaccination clones showed up again after the booster. Only a minor proportion of clonotypes was detected across both CD4 and CD8 compartments.

Material: PBMCs, obtained 5 days after the yellow fever booster vaccination. This clonotype was sampled from a man aged 18 to 29 who received the YFV17D yellow fever vaccine. The chain combines TRBV29-1 with TRBJ1-2, with 7 bases identical to TRBD1. The CDR3 DNA reads TGCAGCGCCTATTCCCCGGGGGACAGATATGGCTACACCTTC. Its protein is CSAYSPGDRYGYTF. The full variable domain, rest sourced from reference TRBV29-1 and TRBJ1-2, is SAVISQKPSRDICQRGTSLTIQCQVDSQVTMMFWYRQQPGQSLTLIATANQGSEATYESGFVIDKFPISRPNLTFSTLTVSNMSPEDSSIYLCSAYSPGDRYGYTFGSGTRLTVV.